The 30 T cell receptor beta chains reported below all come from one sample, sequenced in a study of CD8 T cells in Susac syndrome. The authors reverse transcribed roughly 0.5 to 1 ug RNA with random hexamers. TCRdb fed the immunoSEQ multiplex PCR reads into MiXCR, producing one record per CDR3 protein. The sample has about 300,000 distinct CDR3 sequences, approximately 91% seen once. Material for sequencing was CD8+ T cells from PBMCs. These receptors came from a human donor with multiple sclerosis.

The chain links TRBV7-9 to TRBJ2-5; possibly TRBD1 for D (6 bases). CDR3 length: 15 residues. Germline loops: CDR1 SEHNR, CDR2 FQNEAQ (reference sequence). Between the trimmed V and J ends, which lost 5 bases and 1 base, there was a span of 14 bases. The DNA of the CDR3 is TGTGCCAGCAGCGAAACCTCAGGGGTCCAAGAGACCCAGTACTTC. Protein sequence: CASSETSGVQETQYF.

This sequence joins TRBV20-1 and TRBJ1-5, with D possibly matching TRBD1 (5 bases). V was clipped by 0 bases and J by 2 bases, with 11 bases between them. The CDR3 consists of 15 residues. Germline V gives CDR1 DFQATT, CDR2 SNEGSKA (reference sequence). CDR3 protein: CSARDYGGGNQPQHF. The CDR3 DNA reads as TGCAGTGCTAGAGATTATGGGGGTGGCAATCAGCCCCAGCATTTT.

The CDR3 coding sequence is TGCAGTGCTCATCGACTAGACGGCGGGGAGCTGTTTTTT. Encoded protein: CSAHRLDGGELFF. This sequence joins TRBV20-1 and TRBJ2-2; perhaps TRBD2 as D (6 bases). Germline assignment: CDR1 DFQATT and CDR2 SNEGSKA (reference sequence). V lost 5 bases and J 7 bases, leaving 14 bases between the germline ends. The CDR3 totals 13 residues.

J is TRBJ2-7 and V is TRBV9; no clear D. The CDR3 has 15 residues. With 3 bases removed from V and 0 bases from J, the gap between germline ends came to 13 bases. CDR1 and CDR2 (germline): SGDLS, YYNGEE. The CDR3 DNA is TGTGCCAGCAGCGCTGACCTGTCCAGCTCCTACGAGCAGTACTTC. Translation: CASSADLSSSYEQYF.

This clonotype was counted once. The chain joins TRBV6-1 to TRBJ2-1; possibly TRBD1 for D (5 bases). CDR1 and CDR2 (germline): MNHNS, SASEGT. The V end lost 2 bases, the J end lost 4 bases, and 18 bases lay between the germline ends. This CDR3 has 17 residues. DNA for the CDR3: TGTGCCAGCAGTGAATTGGGGTCCCCGGACACGTACAATGAGCAGTTCTTC. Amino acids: CASSELGSPDTYNEQFF.

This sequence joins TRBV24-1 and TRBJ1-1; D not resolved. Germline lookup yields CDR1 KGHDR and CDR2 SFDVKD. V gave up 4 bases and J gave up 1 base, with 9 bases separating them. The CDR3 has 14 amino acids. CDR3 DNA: TGTGCCACCAGTGACCCAGCAGCGAACACTGAAGCTTTCTTT. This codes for CATSDPAANTEAFF.

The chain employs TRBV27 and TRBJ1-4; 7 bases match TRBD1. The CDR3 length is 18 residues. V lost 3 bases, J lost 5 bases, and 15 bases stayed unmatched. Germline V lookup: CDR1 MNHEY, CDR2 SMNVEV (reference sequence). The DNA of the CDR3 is TGTGCCAGCAGTTTTCGGAACCTCCGGGACAGTGCGAATGAAAAACTGTTTTTT. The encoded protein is CASSFRNLRDSANEKLFF.

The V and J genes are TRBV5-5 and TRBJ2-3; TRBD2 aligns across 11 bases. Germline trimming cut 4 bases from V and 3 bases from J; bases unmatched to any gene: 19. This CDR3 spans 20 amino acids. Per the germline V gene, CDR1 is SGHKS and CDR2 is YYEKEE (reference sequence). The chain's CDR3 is CASSAGSVAGGFERTDTQYF. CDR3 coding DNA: TGTGCCAGCAGCGCAGGATCGGTAGCGGGAGGGTTCGAAAGGACAGATACGCAGTATTTT.

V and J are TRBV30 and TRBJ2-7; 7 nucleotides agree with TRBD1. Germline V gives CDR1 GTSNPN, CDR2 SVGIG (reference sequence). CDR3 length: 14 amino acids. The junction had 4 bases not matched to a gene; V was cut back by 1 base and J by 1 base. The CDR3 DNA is TGTGCCTGGAGTGAGTGGGACAGTTCCTACGAGCAGTACTTC. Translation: CAWSEWDSSYEQYF.

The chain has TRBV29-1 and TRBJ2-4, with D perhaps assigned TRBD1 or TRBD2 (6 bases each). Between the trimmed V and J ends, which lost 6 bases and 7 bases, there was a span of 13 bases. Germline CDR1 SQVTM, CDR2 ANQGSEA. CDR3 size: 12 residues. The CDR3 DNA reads TGCAGCGTGAGGGGGGACGCGAACATTCAGTACTTC. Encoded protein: CSVRGDANIQYF. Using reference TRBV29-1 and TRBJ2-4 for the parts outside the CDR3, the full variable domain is SAVISQKPSRDICQRGTSLTIQCQVDSQVTMMFWYRQQPGQSLTLIATANQGSEATYESGFVIDKFPISRPNLTFSTLTVSNMSPEDSSIYLCSVRGDANIQYFGAGTRLSVL.

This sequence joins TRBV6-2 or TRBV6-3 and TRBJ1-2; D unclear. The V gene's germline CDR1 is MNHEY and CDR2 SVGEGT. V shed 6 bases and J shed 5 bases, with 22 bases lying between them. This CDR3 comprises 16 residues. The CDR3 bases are TGTGCCAGCAGCCTCCGGTGGCCACGGGTCGGATATGGCTACACCTTC. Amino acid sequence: CASSLRWPRVGYGYTF.

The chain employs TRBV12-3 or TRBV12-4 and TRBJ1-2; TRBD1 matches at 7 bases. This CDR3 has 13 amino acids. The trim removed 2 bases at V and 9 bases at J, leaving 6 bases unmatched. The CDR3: CASSLRAGGSYTF. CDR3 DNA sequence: TGTGCCAGCAGTTTAAGGGCAGGGGGAAGCTACACCTTC.

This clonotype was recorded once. In DNA form, the CDR3 reads TGTGCCAGCAGTCCCCCCGCGTCGTTCACAGATACGCAGTATTTT. Its protein is CASSPPASFTDTQYF. The V gene is TRBV27, the J gene TRBJ2-3; no definite D call. V was trimmed by 5 bases and J by 2 bases, leaving 14 bases between them. Germline lookup yields CDR1 MNHEY and CDR2 SMNVEV (reference sequence). This CDR3 is built from 15 residues.

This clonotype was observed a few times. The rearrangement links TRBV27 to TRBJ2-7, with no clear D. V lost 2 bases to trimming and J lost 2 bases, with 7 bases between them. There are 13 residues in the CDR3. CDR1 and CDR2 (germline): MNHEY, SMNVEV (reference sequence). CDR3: CASSLGGPYEQYF. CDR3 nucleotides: TGTGCCAGCAGTTTAGGCGGACCCTACGAGCAGTACTTC.

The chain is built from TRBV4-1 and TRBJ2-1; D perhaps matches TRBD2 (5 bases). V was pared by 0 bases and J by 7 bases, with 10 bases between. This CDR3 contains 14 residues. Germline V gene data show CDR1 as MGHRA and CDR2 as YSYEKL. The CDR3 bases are TGCGCCAGCAGCCAAGAGAGGACTGGTAATGAGCAGTTCTTC. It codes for CASSQERTGNEQFF.

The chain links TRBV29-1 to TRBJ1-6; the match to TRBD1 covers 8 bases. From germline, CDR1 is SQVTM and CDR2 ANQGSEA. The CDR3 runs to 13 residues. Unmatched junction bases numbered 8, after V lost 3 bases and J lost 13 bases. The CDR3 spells CSVDRGPPWPLHF. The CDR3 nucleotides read TGCAGCGTTGACAGGGGGCCCCCGTGGCCCCTCCACTTT.

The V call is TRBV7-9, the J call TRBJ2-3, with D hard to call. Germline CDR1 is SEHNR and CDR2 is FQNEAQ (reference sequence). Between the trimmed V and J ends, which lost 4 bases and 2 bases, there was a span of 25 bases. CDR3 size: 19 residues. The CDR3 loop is CASSSQAPLMLSPTDTQYF. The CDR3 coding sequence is TGTGCCAGCAGCTCTCAGGCCCCCTTGATGCTATCCCCCACAGATACGCAGTATTTT.

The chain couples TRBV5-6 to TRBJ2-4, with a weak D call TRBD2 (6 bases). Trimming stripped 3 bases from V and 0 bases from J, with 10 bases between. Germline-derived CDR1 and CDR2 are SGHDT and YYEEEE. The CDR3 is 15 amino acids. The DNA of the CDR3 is TGTGCCAGCAGCTACGGGACTGGAGCCAAAAACATTCAGTACTTC. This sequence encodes CASSYGTGAKNIQYF. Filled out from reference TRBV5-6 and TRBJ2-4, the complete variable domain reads DAGVTQSPTHLIKTRGQQVTLRCSPKSGHDTVSWYQQALGQGPQFIFQYYEEEERQRGNFPDRFSGHQFPNYSSELNVNALLLGDSALYLCASSYGTGAKNIQYFGAGTRLSVL.

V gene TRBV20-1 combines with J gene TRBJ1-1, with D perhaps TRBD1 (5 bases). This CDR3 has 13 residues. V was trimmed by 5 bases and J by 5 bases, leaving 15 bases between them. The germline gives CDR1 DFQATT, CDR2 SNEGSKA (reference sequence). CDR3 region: CSARGGMETEAFF. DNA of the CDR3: TGCAGTGCTCGTGGGGGGATGGAGACTGAAGCTTTCTTT.

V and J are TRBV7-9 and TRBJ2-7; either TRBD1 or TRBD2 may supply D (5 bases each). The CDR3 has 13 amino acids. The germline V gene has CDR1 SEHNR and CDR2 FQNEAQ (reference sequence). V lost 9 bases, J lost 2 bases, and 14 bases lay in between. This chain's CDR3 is CASAGTLAYEQYF. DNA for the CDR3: TGTGCCAGTGCCGGGACCCTTGCCTACGAGCAGTACTTC.

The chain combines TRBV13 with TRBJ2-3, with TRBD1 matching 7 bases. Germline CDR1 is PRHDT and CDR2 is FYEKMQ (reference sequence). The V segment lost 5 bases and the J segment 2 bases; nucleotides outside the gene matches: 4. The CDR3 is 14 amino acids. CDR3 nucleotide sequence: TGTGCCAGCAGCCCACAGGGGTTCACAGATACGCAGTATTTT. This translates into CASSPQGFTDTQYF.

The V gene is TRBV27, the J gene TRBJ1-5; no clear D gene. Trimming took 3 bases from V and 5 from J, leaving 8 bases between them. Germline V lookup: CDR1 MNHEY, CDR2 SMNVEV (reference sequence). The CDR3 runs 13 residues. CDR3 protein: CASSFSADQPQHF. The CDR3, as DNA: TGTGCCAGCAGTTTCTCCGCCGATCAGCCCCAGCATTTT.

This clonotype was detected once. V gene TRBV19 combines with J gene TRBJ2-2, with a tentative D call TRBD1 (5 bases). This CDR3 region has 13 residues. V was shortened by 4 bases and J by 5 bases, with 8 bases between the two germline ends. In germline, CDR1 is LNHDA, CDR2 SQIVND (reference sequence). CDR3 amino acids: CASSTRVTGELFF. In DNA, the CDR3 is TGTGCCAGTAGTACCAGGGTTACCGGGGAGCTGTTTTTT.

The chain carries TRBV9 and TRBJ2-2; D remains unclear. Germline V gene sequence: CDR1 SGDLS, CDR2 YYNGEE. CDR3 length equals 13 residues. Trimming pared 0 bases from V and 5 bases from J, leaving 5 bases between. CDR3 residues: CASSVGRTGELFF. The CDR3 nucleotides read TGTGCCAGCAGCGTAGGAAGGACCGGGGAGCTGTTTTTT.

The CDR3 spells CSVEKLETQYF. Written as DNA, the CDR3 is TGCAGCGTTGAAAAGTTGGAGACCCAGTACTTC. J is TRBJ2-5 and V is TRBV29-1; D unresolved. This CDR3 is built from 11 residues. CDR1 and CDR2 from the germline V gene are SQVTM and ANQGSEA. The V end was cut by 2 bases, the J end by 5 bases, with 6 bases between.

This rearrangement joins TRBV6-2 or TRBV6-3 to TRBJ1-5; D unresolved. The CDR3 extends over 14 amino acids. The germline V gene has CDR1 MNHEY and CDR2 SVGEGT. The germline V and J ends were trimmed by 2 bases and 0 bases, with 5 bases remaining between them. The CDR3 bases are TGTGCCAGCAGTTACACCGATAGCAATCAGCCCCAGCATTTT. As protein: CASSYTDSNQPQHF.

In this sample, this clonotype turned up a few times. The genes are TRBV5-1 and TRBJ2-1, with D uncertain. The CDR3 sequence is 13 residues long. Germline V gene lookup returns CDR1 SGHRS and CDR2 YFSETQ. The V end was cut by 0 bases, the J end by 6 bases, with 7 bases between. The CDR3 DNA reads TGCGCCAGCAGCTTGGCGGGCACCAATGAGCAGTTCTTC. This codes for CASSLAGTNEQFF.

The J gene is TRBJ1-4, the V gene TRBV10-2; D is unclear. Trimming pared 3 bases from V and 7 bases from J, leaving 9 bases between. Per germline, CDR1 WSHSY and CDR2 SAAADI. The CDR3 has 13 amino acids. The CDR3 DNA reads TGCGCCAGCAGTGACAAAGAGAGTGAAAAACTGTTTTTT. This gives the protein CASSDKESEKLFF.

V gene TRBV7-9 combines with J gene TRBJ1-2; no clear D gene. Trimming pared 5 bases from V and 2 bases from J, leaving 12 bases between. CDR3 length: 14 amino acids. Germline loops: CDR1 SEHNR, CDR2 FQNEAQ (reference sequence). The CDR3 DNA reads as TGTGCCAGCAGCACCGGATTCAGCAACTATGGCTACACCTTC. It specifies CASSTGFSNYGYTF.

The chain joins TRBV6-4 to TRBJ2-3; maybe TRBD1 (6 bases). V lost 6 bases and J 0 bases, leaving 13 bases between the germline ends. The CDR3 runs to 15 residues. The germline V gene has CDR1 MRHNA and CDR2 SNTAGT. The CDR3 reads CASSSGASSTDTQYF. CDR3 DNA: TGTGCCAGCAGCTCAGGGGCCTCTAGCACAGATACGCAGTATTTT.